This T cell receptor beta chain derives from a study of blood T cell repertoires in COVID-19. CDR3 length: 18 amino acids. The germline V gene has CDR1 SEHNR and CDR2 FQNEAQ (reference sequence). Trimming took 6 bases from V and 0 from J, leaving 23 bases between them. Original handling: Nucleated cell counts were estimated from reference gene primer amplification. Sequenced by immunoSEQ multiplex PCR; TCRdb stores in-frame clones only, minus some. The DNA gave D and trimming, while V, J and clone size come from that table. The data contain fewer than 20,000 clones, 93% of them singletons. The source is a woman in her 50s with active COVID-19. The chain links TRBV7-9 to TRBJ1-1; a possible D gene is TRBD1 (6 bases). Sequenced: peripheral blood. CDR3 region: CASRLGGGASLMNTEAFF. In nucleotides, the CDR3 is TGTGCCAGCAGACTTGGTGGGGGCGCTTCGCTAATGAACACTGAAGCTTTCTTT.